What follows is one TCR beta chain and its context. Antigen: not known. The method was immunoSEQ multiplex PCR; TCRdb's version includes in-frame clones alone and lacks a portion of them. The table shows about 680,000 clones, with 80% to 90% occurring only once. The sample is drawn from a study of Ad26.COV2.S vaccination and SARS-CoV-2 variants. Broader study findings: The analyses of TCR breadth and depth may have understated the size of total T cell responses.

Treatment here: some 20 received Ad26.COV2.S at low or high dose, single or two shots; 5 received placebo; per-sample allocation not given. Specimens were obtained on day 63 following the first vaccine or placebo injection. The vaccine antigen was prefusion-stabilized Wuhan SARS-CoV-2 spike. This TCR derives from a person between 18 and 65 years old who received the Ad26.COV2.S COVID-19 vaccine or a placebo. This material consisted of peripheral blood, taken in a trial of Ad26.COV2.S vaccine versus placebo.

In DNA form, the CDR3 reads TGTGCCAGCAGCTTAGACCGGGGCCCCCCCACAGATACGCAGTATTTT. Its protein is CASSLDRGPPTDTQYF. The chain joins TRBV7-2 to TRBJ2-3, with D perhaps matching TRBD1 or TRBD2 (5 bases each). The V gene's germline CDR1 is SGHTA and CDR2 FQGNSA. The CDR3 has 16 residues. The V end was cut by 1 base, the J end by 2 bases, with 13 bases between. Combining the CDR3 with reference TRBV7-2 and TRBJ2-3 gives the whole variable domain GAGVSQSPSNKVTEKGKDVELRCDPISGHTALYWYRQSLGQGLEFLIYFQGNSAPDKSGLPSDRFSAERTGGSVSTLTIQRTQQEDSAVYLCASSLDRGPPTDTQYFGPGTRLTVL.